The 9 T cell receptor beta chains presented below share a single source sample, sequenced in a study of quantifying T cell responses using KT2 cells. Background on the study: cDNA was made from DNase-treated RNA using alpha and beta constant primers.

The cDNA 3' end received a ligated oligonucleotide with a UMI. First-round PCR used about 4 cycles and beta primers RC1.1 and RC1.2 covering TRBC1 and TRBC2. TCRdb re-called the UMI-ligation and nested PCR reads through MiXCR, storing one row per CDR3 protein. This table holds 40,000 to 50,000 distinct CDR3 sequences, about 18% found once. Sequenced: PBMCs spiked with cells of the T cell clone KT2. The receptors shown here come from a human donor.

This clonotype appeared a few times. The V gene is TRBV20-1, the J gene TRBJ2-7; 15 bases agree with TRBD2. Trimming cost V 3 bases and J 0 bases; bases outside gene matches: 3. The germline gives CDR1 DFQATT, CDR2 SNEGSKA (reference sequence). This CDR3 region has 16 residues. The DNA of the CDR3 is TGCAGTGCTAGCGGGACTAGCGGGGGGTACTCCTACGAGCAGTACTTC. It yields the protein CSASGTSGGYSYEQYF.

V and J are TRBV7-2 and TRBJ2-1, with 13 bases identical to TRBD2. Germline V gene lookup returns CDR1 SGHTA and CDR2 FQGNSA. The CDR3 loop spans 17 amino acids. With V trimmed by 4 bases and J by 4 bases, 7 bases remained unmatched. The CDR3 sequence is CASSSTSGRARYNEQFF. The DNA of the CDR3 is TGTGCCAGCAGCTCTACTAGCGGGAGGGCGAGGTACAATGAGCAGTTCTTC.

In this sample, this clonotype turned up many times. The chain carries TRBV20-1 and TRBJ2-7; 12 nucleotides agree with TRBD2. This CDR3 region has 14 residues. V lost 6 bases to trimming and J lost 3 bases; unmatched junction nucleotides: 6. The V gene's germline CDR1 is DFQATT and CDR2 SNEGSKA (reference sequence). CDR3 loop: CSARLAGERYEQYF. In DNA, the CDR3 is TGCAGTGCGAGACTAGCGGGAGAACGCTACGAGCAGTACTTC.

The chain carries TRBV12-3 or TRBV12-4 and TRBJ1-5, with TRBD1 matching over 7 bases. This CDR3 comprises 15 residues. The V and J ends lost 6 bases and 4 bases, in that order; junction bases with no gene match: 9. DNA of the CDR3: TGTGCCAGCAGATCCCGGGACAGTAAAAATCAGCCCCAGCATTTT. Protein: CASRSRDSKNQPQHF.

The V gene is TRBV6-2 or TRBV6-3, the J gene TRBJ1-2; D is unresolved. V dropped 6 bases and J dropped 8 bases, with 13 bases sitting between them. From germline, CDR1 is MNHEY and CDR2 SVGEGT. This CDR3 is built from 12 residues. The CDR3 protein is CASRKDPGGYTF. The DNA for the CDR3 is TGTGCCAGCAGAAAGGACCCTGGAGGCTACACCTTC.

This clonotype was found many times. The chain carries TRBV7-2 and TRBJ2-3; 8 bases are shared with TRBD2. The germline CDR1 and CDR2 sequences are SGHTA and FQGNSA. The length of the CDR3 is 16 residues. The junction had 12 bases not matched to a gene; V was cut back by 4 bases and J by 6 bases. CDR3 region: CASSSKGSGRFDTQYF. CDR3 coding DNA: TGTGCCAGCAGCTCCAAGGGCAGCGGGAGATTTGATACGCAGTATTTT.

This clonotype was counted only a few times. The V gene is TRBV20-1, the J gene TRBJ1-1; possible D gene TRBD1, 5 bases. There are 13 residues in the CDR3. Trimming stripped 6 bases from V and 2 bases from J, with 13 bases between. Germline CDR1 reads DFQATT; CDR2 reads SNEGSKA (reference sequence). The CDR3 loop is CSATYQGNTEAFF. In DNA, the CDR3 is TGCAGTGCCACGTACCAGGGAAACACTGAAGCTTTCTTT.

The gene calls are TRBV11-2 and TRBJ2-3, with D perhaps matching TRBD2 (6 bases). V was cut by 2 bases and J by 1 base, with 13 bases left in between. Germline CDR1 SGHAT, CDR2 FQNNGV. The CDR3 has 16 residues. CDR3 in amino acids: CASSLSVGGRTDTQYF. As DNA, the CDR3 is TGTGCCAGCAGCTTATCGGTCGGGGGACGCACAGATACGCAGTATTTT.

This clonotype was seen ten or more times. The chain links TRBV18 to TRBJ2-2; no firm D call. Germline V CDR1 and CDR2: KGHSH, LQKENI. The length of the CDR3 is 17 residues. Trimming left V 5 bases short and J 0 bases short, with 16 bases between. CDR3 sequence reads: CASSITSTNANTGELFF. The CDR3 DNA sequence: TGTGCCAGCTCAATTACAAGCACAAACGCGAACACCGGGGAGCTGTTTTTT.